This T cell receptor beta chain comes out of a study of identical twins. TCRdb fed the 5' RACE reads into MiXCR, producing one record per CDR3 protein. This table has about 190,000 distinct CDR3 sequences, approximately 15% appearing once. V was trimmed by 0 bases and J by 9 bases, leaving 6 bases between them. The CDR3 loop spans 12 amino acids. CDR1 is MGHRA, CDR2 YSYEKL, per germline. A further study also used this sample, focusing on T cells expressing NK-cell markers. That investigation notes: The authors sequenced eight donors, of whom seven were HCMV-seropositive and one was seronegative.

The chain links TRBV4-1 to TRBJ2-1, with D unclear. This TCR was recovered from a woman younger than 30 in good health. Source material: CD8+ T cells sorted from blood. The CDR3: CASSQDQREQFF. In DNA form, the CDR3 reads TGCGCCAGCAGCCAAGATCAGCGTGAGCAGTTCTTC.